Following are 14 T cell receptor beta chains from one sample sequenced in a study of cytomegalovirus exposure and HLA in healthy donors. PCR amplification relied on 60 Vbeta primers (plus 13 Jbeta primers). Some clones are missing from TCRdb's copy, which holds only in-frame ones; the method was immunoSEQ multiplex PCR. Among about 82,000 clones listed, around 82% were seen once. Sequencing input: PBMCs. These receptors originate from a man aged 50 to 60 in good health and CMV-seronegative.

The chain joins TRBV6-6 to TRBJ1-1; D ambiguous. CDR1 MNHNY and CDR2 SVGAGI come from the germline V gene (reference sequence). The CDR3 has 13 amino acids. V lost 7 bases and J 1 base, leaving 10 bases between the germline ends. This chain's CDR3 is CASTQERNTEAFF. CDR3 nucleotides: TGTGCCAGCACCCAGGAACGGAACACTGAAGCTTTCTTT.

J is TRBJ1-3 and V is TRBV6-6; TRBD1 agrees at 7 bases. The germline V gene has CDR1 MNHNY and CDR2 SVGAGI (reference sequence). J lost 0 bases, V lost 0 bases, and 2 bases had no gene match. The CDR3 is made up of 16 amino acids. CDR3 amino acids: CASSYSQGGSGNTIYF. CDR3 DNA sequence: TGTGCCAGCAGTTACTCCCAGGGGGGCTCTGGAAACACCATATATTTT.

This clone turned up a few times. V gene TRBV14 combines with J gene TRBJ1-1; 8 positions agree with TRBD1. The CDR3 loop spans 16 amino acids. Germline lookup yields CDR1 SGHDN and CDR2 FVKESK. V lost 4 bases, J lost 0 bases, and 7 bases stayed unmatched. CDR3 DNA sequence: TGTGCCAGCAGCCTCCGACAGGGGAAAATGAACACTGAAGCTTTCTTT. This translates into CASSLRQGKMNTEAFF.

The chain recombines TRBV7-3 with TRBJ2-3; 7 bases align to TRBD2. This CDR3 has 15 residues. V lost 8 bases and J lost 4; bases outside the gene matches: 12. Germline-derived CDR1 and CDR2 are SGHTA and FQGTGA. The CDR3 region has the DNA TGTGCCAGCGGACCCTCGGGACTAATTTCAGATACGCAGTATTTT. As protein: CASGPSGLISDTQYF.

The V call is TRBV7-8, the J call TRBJ2-3, with 9 bases matching TRBD1. The CDR3 totals 17 residues. The trim removed 5 bases at V and 4 bases at J, leaving 13 bases unmatched. Germline-derived CDR1 and CDR2 are SGHVS and FQNEAQ. CDR3 in DNA: TGTGCCAGCAGCCCGTCCTACCGGACAGGGGACGCAGATACGCAGTATTTT. Translated: CASSPSYRTGDADTQYF.

The V call is TRBV7-6, the J call TRBJ2-1, with a tentative D call TRBD1 (7 bases). The germline V and J ends were trimmed by 4 bases and 5 bases, with 12 bases remaining between them. The CDR3 contains 14 residues. CDR1 is SGHVS, CDR2 FNYEAQ, per germline. The CDR3 DNA sequence: TGTGCCAGCAGCTGGCAGGGGGGCCACAATGAGCAGTTCTTC. This codes for CASSWQGGHNEQFF.

The genes are TRBV6-1 and TRBJ2-5; D remains unclear. Germline-derived CDR1 and CDR2 are MNHNS and SASEGT. The V gene lost 3 bases and the J gene lost 5 bases, with 7 bases spanning the gap. This CDR3 is 12 amino acids long. The DNA of the CDR3 is TGTGCCAGCAGTGAGAGTTATGAGACCCAGTACTTC. Its translation is CASSESYETQYF.

The CDR3 is CASSKAGTHEAFF. The CDR3 DNA follows: TGTGCCAGCAGCAAAGCCGGGACACATGAAGCTTTCTTT. The gene calls are TRBV9 and TRBJ1-1; D is possibly TRBD1 (6 bases). CDR1 SGDLS and CDR2 YYNGEE come from the germline V gene. CDR3 length: 13 residues. V lost 4 bases and J lost 7, with 14 bases in between. Complete variable domain (other parts from reference TRBV9 and TRBJ1-1): DSGVTQTPKHLITATGQRVTLRCSPRSGDLSVYWYQQSLDQGLQFLIQYYNGEERAKGNILERFSAQQFPDLHSELNLSSLELGDSALYFCASSKAGTHEAFFGQGTRLTVV.

The chain recombines TRBV10-3 with TRBJ1-6; 8 positions agree with TRBD1. The V segment lost 6 bases and the J segment 7 bases; nucleotides outside the gene matches: 11. The germline V gene has CDR1 ENHRY and CDR2 SYGVKD. The CDR3 spans 16 residues. In DNA, the CDR3 is TGTGCCATCAGAGTAGGACAGGGCGTGAACAATTCACCCCTCCACTTT. Its translation: CAIRVGQGVNNSPLHF.

V is TRBV6-1 and J is TRBJ1-5, with unresolved D. The germline CDR1 and CDR2 sequences are MNHNS and SASEGT. The CDR3 consists of 13 residues. The V end was cut by 3 bases, the J end by 4 bases, with 7 bases between. The CDR3 DNA is TGTGCCAGCAGTGATCAGATTAATCAGCCCCAGCATTTT. It is translated as CASSDQINQPQHF.

CDR3 sequence: CASSLDSAPGNTIYF. The CDR3 DNA reads as TGTGCCAGCTCACTTGACAGCGCCCCTGGAAACACCATATATTTT. The genes are TRBV18 and TRBJ1-3; maybe TRBD1 (5 bases). The V gene lost 4 bases and the J gene lost 2 bases, with 12 bases spanning the gap. CDR1 and CDR2 (germline): KGHSH, LQKENI. The CDR3 is 15 amino acids.

This chain joins TRBV10-3 and TRBJ1-3; 8 nucleotides agree with TRBD1. J gave up 0 bases and V 6 bases, and 1 base lay outside the gene matches. Germline V gene sequence: CDR1 ENHRY, CDR2 SYGVKD. The CDR3 has 14 amino acids. The CDR3 DNA reads as TGTGCCATCAGGGACAGGGACTCTGGAAACACCATATATTTT. Translated: CAIRDRDSGNTIYF.

V and J are TRBV9 and TRBJ2-1; TRBD1 might be the D (5 bases). Germline CDR1 reads SGDLS; CDR2 reads YYNGEE. V was trimmed by 1 base and J by 0 bases, leaving 8 bases between them. The CDR3 has 15 residues. The CDR3 here is CASSVRGLSYNEQFF. The CDR3, as DNA: TGTGCCAGCAGCGTAAGGGGTCTCTCCTACAATGAGCAGTTCTTC.

The chain couples TRBV7-2 to TRBJ2-1, with D maybe TRBD1 (7 bases). This CDR3 is 19 amino acids long. The ends were cut back, 1 base at V and 0 bases at J, with 19 bases in the middle. Germline V gene data show CDR1 as SGHTA and CDR2 as FQGNSA. The CDR3, as DNA: TGTGCCAGCAGCTTAGAGCTGGAGGGACAGATGAGCTCCTACAATGAGCAGTTCTTC. This sequence encodes CASSLELEGQMSSYNEQFF.